The sequence of this T cell receptor beta chain was determined in a study of vaccination and CD4 T cells after COVID-19. In the study overall: Six men and four women formed the convalescents, two being Hispanic. Collection of post-vaccine samples followed dose two by a median roughly 68 days, spanning a range of 14 to 241. For control cultures, the treatment was a CEFX pool, an HIV-1 Nef pool, or no peptide.

Sample treatment: roughly 10-day PBMC culture with coronavirus spike peptide pools or control peptides (ViraFEST assay). TCRs were sequenced by ViraFEST after antigen-specific T cells had been expanded with peptide pools. At the Johns Hopkins FTIC core, DNA taken from cultured CD4+ T cells was sequenced by way of the Oncomine TCR Beta short-read assay. Using its own MiXCR run on the PCR reads, TCRdb lists one record per CDR3 protein. This table has about 17,000 distinct CDR3 sequences, less than 60% appearing once. With respect to this clonotype: Its target is not known.

In germline, CDR1 is LNHNV, CDR2 YYDKDF (reference sequence). There are 15 residues in the CDR3. V was cut by 0 bases and J by 0 bases, with 8 bases left in between. The specimen was CD4+ T cells from blood, cultured in vitro, collected before SARS-CoV-2 vaccination. V gene TRBV15 combines with J gene TRBJ1-1; no firm D call. The TCR sequence derives from a human donor who had recovered from COVID-19. CDR3 sequence reads: CATSREGILNTEAFF. The CDR3 nucleotides are TGTGCCACCAGCAGAGAGGGGATCTTGAACACTGAAGCTTTCTTT.